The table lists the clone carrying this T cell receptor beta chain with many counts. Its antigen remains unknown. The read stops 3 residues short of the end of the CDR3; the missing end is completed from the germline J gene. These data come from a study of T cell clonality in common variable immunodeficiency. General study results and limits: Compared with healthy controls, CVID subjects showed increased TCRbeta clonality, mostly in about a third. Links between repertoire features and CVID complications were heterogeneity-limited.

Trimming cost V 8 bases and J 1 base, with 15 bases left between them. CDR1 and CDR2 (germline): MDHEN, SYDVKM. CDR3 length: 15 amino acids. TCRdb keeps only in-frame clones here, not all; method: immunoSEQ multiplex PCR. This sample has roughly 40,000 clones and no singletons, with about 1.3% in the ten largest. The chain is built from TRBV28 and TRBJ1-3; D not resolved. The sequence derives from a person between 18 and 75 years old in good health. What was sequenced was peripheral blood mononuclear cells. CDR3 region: CASLPVRVSGNTIYF. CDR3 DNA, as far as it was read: TGTGCCAGCCTCCCGGTGAGGGTTTCTGGAAACACC. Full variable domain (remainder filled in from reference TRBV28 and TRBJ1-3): DVKVTQSSRYLVKRTGEKVFLECVQDMDHENMFWYRQDPGLGLRLIYFSYDVKMKEKGDIPEGYSVSREKKERFSLILESASTNQTSMYLCASLPVRVSGNTIYFGEGSWLTVV.